One sample yielded the 30 T cell receptor beta chains listed below, sequenced in a study of blood T cell repertoires in COVID-19. The protocol was immunoSEQ multiplex PCR, while the TCRdb copy is restricted to in-frame clones and leaves out a portion. The repertoire includes 63,000 or so clones, roughly nine tenths of them detected once, and 1.4% to 1.5% sits in the top ten. Sequencing used peripheral blood. The receptors were sampled from a man in his 60s with acute or convalescent COVID-19.

In regard to this clone: A read error may produce the germline difference seen at one junction end. The chain employs TRBV19 and TRBJ1-3; no firm D call. There are 15 residues in the CDR3. The germline V gene encodes CDR1 LNHDA and CDR2 SQIVND (reference sequence). CDR3 residues: CASCRQAYSRNTIYF. DNA of the CDR3: TGTGCCAGTTGCCGCCAGGCGTACTCTAGAAACACCATATATTTT.

The rearrangement joins TRBV28 to TRBJ2-1; possibly TRBD1 for D (5 bases). This CDR3 contains 14 residues. Germline CDR1 and CDR2: MDHEN and SYDVKM. Between the trimmed V and J ends, which lost 11 bases and 2 bases, there was a span of 16 bases. Here the CDR3 DNA reads TGTGCCCTACGGTTAGGGGCTCCCTACAATGAGCAGTTCTTC. It encodes CALRLGAPYNEQFF.

The chain joins TRBV5-1 to TRBJ1-1, with 9 bases lining up with TRBD1. The V and J ends lost 0 bases and 3 bases, in that order; junction bases with no gene match: 9. Germline CDR1 SGHRS, CDR2 YFSETQ. CDR3 length equals 17 residues. This chain's CDR3 is CASSLAGQGLLYTEAFF. The CDR3 bases are TGCGCCAGCAGCTTGGCGGGACAGGGACTCTTATACACTGAAGCTTTCTTT.

The gene calls are TRBV5-6 and TRBJ1-1, with 11 nucleotides matching TRBD1. CDR1 SGHDT and CDR2 YYEEEE come from the germline V gene. Losses at the gene ends were 2 bases for V and 7 bases for J; bases not matched to a gene: 10. This CDR3 is built from 16 residues. This chain's CDR3 is CASSFLGTGGLSEAFF. CDR3 in DNA: TGTGCCAGCAGCTTCCTCGGGACAGGGGGATTGAGTGAAGCTTTCTTT.

The CDR3 nucleotides are TGTGCCAGCAGACAGGGACCCTACGAGCAGTACTTC. Its protein is CASRQGPYEQYF. The chain joins TRBV2 to TRBJ2-7; perhaps TRBD1 as D (6 bases). The CDR3 covers 12 residues. The V end lost 6 bases, the J end lost 2 bases, and 8 bases lay between the germline ends. Germline V CDR1 and CDR2: SNHLY, FYNNEI.

The J gene is TRBJ1-5, the V gene TRBV3-1 (or the pseudogene TRBV3-2); D might be TRBD1 (5 bases). V was shortened by 1 base and J by 7 bases, with 11 bases between the two germline ends. Germline-derived CDR1 and CDR2 are LGHDT and YNNKEL (reference sequence). The CDR3 is 14 amino acids. The CDR3 DNA reads TGTGCCAGCAGCCAAGGAGTCGGGGGGCAGCCCCAGCATTTT. Its translation: CASSQGVGGQPQHF.

V and J are TRBV19 and TRBJ2-1; the D gene is possibly TRBD2 (6 bases). V was cut by 5 bases and J by 6 bases, with 20 bases left in between. The CDR3 spans 16 residues. CDR1 and CDR2 (germline): LNHDA, SQIVND (reference sequence). CDR3 amino acids: CASSSPGGTRPNEQFF. The CDR3 DNA follows: TGTGCCAGTAGTTCCCCCGGCGGGACCAGACCCAATGAGCAGTTCTTC.

The V call is TRBV14, the J call TRBJ2-7, with 10 nucleotides matching TRBD1. The germline V gene encodes CDR1 SGHDN and CDR2 FVKESK. V gave up 8 bases and J gave up 2 bases; unmatched junction bases: 6. The CDR3 extends over 14 amino acids. As DNA, the CDR3 is TGTGCCAGCGACCCCGGGACAGGGGCCTACGAGCAGTACTTC. Amino acid sequence: CASDPGTGAYEQYF.

The rearrangement uses TRBV19 and TRBJ1-1, with a possible D match to TRBD1 (6 bases). Trimming removed 6 bases at V and 6 bases at J, with 17 bases between. In germline, CDR1 is LNHDA, CDR2 SQIVND (reference sequence). The CDR3 covers 14 residues. CDR3 residues: CASRGIDRQSEAFF. In DNA form, the CDR3 reads TGTGCCAGTAGAGGAATCGACAGGCAGTCTGAAGCTTTCTTT.

V is TRBV5-5 and J is TRBJ1-4; 8 bases fit TRBD1. The J segment lost 7 bases and the V segment lost 0 bases, leaving 8 bases of the junction unmatched. The CDR3 loop spans 16 amino acids. The germline CDR1 and CDR2 sequences are SGHKS and YYEKEE (reference sequence). CDR3 nucleotide sequence: TGTGCCAGCAGCTTGGCCGGAGGGACAGGCGGTGAAAAACTGTTTTTT. Protein: CASSLAGGTGGEKLFF. Full variable domain (outside the CDR3, taken from reference TRBV5-5 and TRBJ1-4): DAGVTQSPTHLIKTRGQQVTLRCSPISGHKSVSWYQQVLGQGPQFIFQYYEKEERGRGNFPDRFSARQFPNYSSELNVNALLLGDSALYLCASSLAGGTGGEKLFFGSGTQLSVL.

This clone appeared a few times. This sequence joins TRBV5-1 and TRBJ1-3, with D uncertain. V shed 4 bases and J shed 0 bases, with 8 bases lying between them. This CDR3 has 14 residues. CDR1 is SGHRS, CDR2 YFSETQ, per germline. For the CDR3, the DNA is TGCGCCAGCAGCGCGGCAAGCTCTGGAAACACCATATATTTT. Protein: CASSAASSGNTIYF.

J is TRBJ2-5 and V is TRBV9; no reliable D call. Germline V lookup: CDR1 SGDLS, CDR2 YYNGEE. The CDR3 contains 15 residues. V was trimmed by 0 bases and J by 0 bases, leaving 9 bases between them. The CDR3 DNA follows: TGTGCCAGCAGCGTAGCTGTGACTCACCAAGAGACCCAGTACTTC. It yields the protein CASSVAVTHQETQYF.

J is TRBJ1-6 and V is TRBV19, with a possible D match to TRBD1 (6 bases). The CDR3 sequence is 14 residues long. Per the germline V gene, CDR1 is LNHDA and CDR2 is SQIVND (reference sequence). Trimming removed 4 bases from V and 10 bases from J, with 14 bases in between. CDR3 nucleotide sequence: TGTGCCAGTAGTACCCAGGGGTTTTTATCACCCCTCCACTTT. Translation gives CASSTQGFLSPLHF. The full variable domain, its missing parts supplied by reference TRBV19 and TRBJ1-6, is DGGITQSPKYLFRKEGQNVTLSCEQNLNHDAMYWYRQDPGQGLRLIYYSQIVNDFQKGDIAEGYSVSREKKESFPLTVTSAQKNPTAFYLCASSTQGFLSPLHFGNGTRLTVT.

V and J are TRBV12-5 and TRBJ1-6, with D hard to call. From germline, CDR1 is LGHNT and CDR2 FRNRAP. The V and J ends lost 1 base and 8 bases respectively, with 9 bases between them. The CDR3 length is 14 residues. CDR3 nucleotide sequence: TGTGCTAGTGGTTTGGGGCAGTCCTATTCACCCCTCCACTTT. Its protein is CASGLGQSYSPLHF.

The J gene is TRBJ1-5, the V gene TRBV15; D is possibly TRBD1 (5 bases). The V gene's germline CDR1 is LNHNV and CDR2 YYDKDF (reference sequence). V was shortened by 3 bases and J by 1 base, with 13 bases between the two germline ends. The CDR3 loop spans 16 amino acids. The CDR3 coding sequence is TGTGCCACCAGCAGGCCCCAGGGTAAAAGCAATCAGCCCCAGCATTTT. It codes for CATSRPQGKSNQPQHF.

The J gene is TRBJ1-3, the V gene TRBV6-1; 9 bases are a match to TRBD1. Unmatched junction bases numbered 10, after V lost 2 bases and J lost 5 bases. The CDR3 consists of 17 residues. Looked up from germline, CDR1 is MNHNS and CDR2 is SASEGT. CDR3 nucleotides: TGTGCCAGCAGTGAATTCCCTACCGGGACAGGGAGAAACACCATATATTTT. It translates to CASSEFPTGTGRNTIYF.

This chain links TRBV7-8 with TRBJ1-1; D unclear. Germline CDR1 and CDR2: SGHVS and FQNEAQ. Trimming shortened V by 5 bases and J by 11 bases, and 18 bases separated the two germline ends. This CDR3 spans 13 amino acids. The CDR3 nucleotides are TGTGCCAGCAGCCTACTCACCGTGTCGAGGGCTTTCTTT. This translates into CASSLLTVSRAFF.

Worth noting for this clone: A junction boundary mismatches the germline segment, possibly from a read error. This rearrangement joins TRBV2 to TRBJ1-3; maybe TRBD1 (6 bases). The CDR3 spans 13 residues. Germline V gene lookup returns CDR1 SNHLY and CDR2 FYNNEI. Here the CDR3 reads CASTGQTGNTIYF. As DNA, the CDR3 is TGTGCCAGCACCGGACAGACTGGGAACACCATATATTTT.

This rearrangement joins TRBV2 to TRBJ1-5; unclear D gene. The V end was cut by 3 bases, the J end by 0 bases, with 12 bases between. This CDR3 is 16 amino acids long. Germline V gives CDR1 SNHLY, CDR2 FYNNEI. CDR3 DNA sequence: TGTGCCAGCAGTGAGCACGCGGCGACTAGCAATCAGCCCCAGCATTTT. This sequence encodes CASSEHAATSNQPQHF.

J is TRBJ2-6 and V is TRBV3-1 (or the pseudogene TRBV3-2), with TRBD1 matching 7 bases. V trimming: 4 bases; J trimming: 1 base; junction bases outside the gene matches: 16. Germline CDR1 LGHDT, CDR2 YNNKEL (reference sequence). The CDR3 runs 20 residues. The CDR3 loop reads CASSPARRATGSSGANVLTF. The CDR3 DNA sequence: TGTGCCAGCAGCCCTGCTCGAAGAGCGACAGGGTCATCTGGGGCCAACGTCCTGACTTTC.

This clone was picked up one time. The V call is TRBV3-1 (or the pseudogene TRBV3-2), the J call TRBJ2-3; D is undetermined. This CDR3 spans 15 amino acids. The germline V gene has CDR1 LGHDT and CDR2 YNNKEL (reference sequence). V shed 1 base and J shed 3 bases, with 11 bases lying between them. The CDR3 region has the DNA TGTGCCAGCAGCCAAGTCCTGAGTACGACAGATACGCAGTATTTT. Protein sequence: CASSQVLSTTDTQYF.

The chain couples TRBV24-1 to TRBJ2-1, with TRBD1 matching 9 bases. CDR1 is KGHDR and CDR2 is SFDVKD in the germline V gene. Trimming removed 6 bases from V and 5 bases from J; junction bases left unmatched: 1. The CDR3 extends over 13 amino acids. CDR3 protein: CATSRQGDNEQFF. The DNA of the CDR3 is TGTGCCACCAGTAGACAGGGGGACAATGAGCAGTTCTTC.

J is TRBJ1-2 and V is TRBV7-3; D not certain. CDR1 and CDR2 (germline): SGHTA, FQGTGA. The V and J ends lost 2 bases and 7 bases respectively, with 11 bases between them. The CDR3 is 13 residues long. The CDR3, as DNA: TGTGCCAGCAGCTTAGGCCGGGGAGGTGGCTACACCTTC. Protein product: CASSLGRGGGYTF.

The chain has TRBV18 and TRBJ1-5; 7 positions match TRBD1. Trimming cost V 6 bases and J 6 bases; bases outside gene matches: 8. This CDR3 comprises 14 residues. Germline-derived CDR1 and CDR2 are KGHSH and LQKENI. CDR3 loop: CASSKDRVGQPQHF. The CDR3 DNA sequence: TGTGCCAGCTCTAAAGACAGGGTGGGTCAGCCCCAGCATTTT.

This sequence joins TRBV30 and TRBJ2-7; D call uncertain. The CDR3 is 12 residues long. Trimming shortened V by 3 bases and J by 0 bases, and 6 bases separated the two germline ends. CDR1 GTSNPN and CDR2 SVGIG come from the germline V gene (reference sequence). This chain's CDR3 is CAWSHISYEQYF. DNA for the CDR3: TGTGCCTGGAGCCACATCTCCTACGAGCAGTACTTC.

This chain uses TRBV7-8 with TRBJ1-1; maybe TRBD1 (5 bases). Germline V gene sequence: CDR1 SGHVS, CDR2 FQNEAQ. The V and J ends lost 4 bases and 0 bases respectively, with 21 bases between them. The CDR3 has 18 residues. DNA for the CDR3: TGTGCCAGCAGCTCCCCTAGGCCCAGGGTTGAAATGAACACTGAAGCTTTCTTT. Residues: CASSSPRPRVEMNTEAFF. The variable domain in full, completed from reference TRBV7-8 and TRBJ1-1, reads GAGVSQSPRYKVAKRGQDVALRCDPISGHVSLFWYQQALGQGPEFLTYFQNEAQLDKSGLPSDRFFAERPEGSVSTLKIQRTQQEDSAVYLCASSSPRPRVEMNTEAFFGQGTRLTVV.

Of note for this clone: The CDR3 does not end in the conserved phenylalanine or tryptophan, so this is likely a read error. The DNA is omitted, as the CDR3 cannot be located on it reliably, and the CDR3 follows TCRdb's listing. The chain couples TRBV24-1 to TRBJ2-3; TRBD1 is the table's D call and was not checked against the DNA. CDR1 and CDR2 (germline): KGHDR, SFDVKD. The CDR3 comprises 12 residues, both ends counted. CDR3: CATSDPPGQVIL.

The chain has TRBV6-6 and TRBJ1-5, with TRBD1 as a possible D gene (5 bases). Germline V gene lookup returns CDR1 MNHNY and CDR2 SVGAGI (reference sequence). CDR3 length equals 15 residues. V shed 4 bases and J shed 3 bases, with 13 bases lying between them. CDR3 DNA: TGTGCCAGCAGTTCCCTACAAGGGGACAATCAGCCCCAGCATTTT. This translates into CASSSLQGDNQPQHF.

The V and J genes are TRBV30 and TRBJ1-1, with D perhaps matching TRBD1 (6 bases). The CDR3 sequence is 16 residues long. Germline V CDR1 and CDR2: GTSNPN, SVGIG (reference sequence). V was pared by 2 bases and J by 5 bases, with 21 bases between. The chain's CDR3 is CAWSPTARGAQTEAFF. CDR3 coding DNA: TGTGCCTGGAGTCCCACAGCACGGGGGGCGCAAACTGAAGCTTTCTTT.

The gene calls are TRBV7-8 and TRBJ2-7, with TRBD1 matching 10 bases. The CDR3 is 15 residues long. The V gene end was trimmed by 1 base and the J gene end by 2 bases; junction bases not matched to a gene: 2. Germline V gene sequence: CDR1 SGHVS, CDR2 FQNEAQ. CDR3 sequence: CASSLGGTGAYEQYF. The CDR3 bases are TGTGCCAGCAGCTTAGGCGGGACAGGGGCCTACGAGCAGTACTTC.